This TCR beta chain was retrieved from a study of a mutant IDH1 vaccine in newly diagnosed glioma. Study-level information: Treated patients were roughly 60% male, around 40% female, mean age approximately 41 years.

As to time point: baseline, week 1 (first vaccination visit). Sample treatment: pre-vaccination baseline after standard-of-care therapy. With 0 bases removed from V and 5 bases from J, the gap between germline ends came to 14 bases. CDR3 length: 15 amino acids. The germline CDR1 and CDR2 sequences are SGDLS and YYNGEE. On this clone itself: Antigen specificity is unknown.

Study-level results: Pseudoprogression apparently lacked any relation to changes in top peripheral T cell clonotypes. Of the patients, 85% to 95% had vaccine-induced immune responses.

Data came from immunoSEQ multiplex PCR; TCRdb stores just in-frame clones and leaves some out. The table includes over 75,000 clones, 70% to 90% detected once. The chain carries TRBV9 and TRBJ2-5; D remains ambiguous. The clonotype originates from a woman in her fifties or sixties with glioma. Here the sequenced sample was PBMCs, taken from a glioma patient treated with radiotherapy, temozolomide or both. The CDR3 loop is CASSVGGARFETQYF. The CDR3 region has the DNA TGTGCCAGCAGCGTAGGGGGTGCGCGGTTTGAGACCCAGTACTTC.